This T cell receptor beta chain was captured in a study of response to subunit inactivated influenza vaccine. Broader study findings: Few additional T cells are recruited per seasonal influenza vaccination, authors suggested.

TCRdb re-derived calls from the RT-PCR reads in MiXCR, one entry per CDR3 protein. The table has fewer than 250,000 distinct CDR3 sequences, approximately 15% seen once. The table lists this clonotype with a few counts. Its antigen is not known. In germline, CDR1 is SGHDN, CDR2 FVKESK. The CDR3 is made up of 13 amino acids. Trimming stripped 2 bases from V and 3 bases from J, with 5 bases between. This receptor was obtained from a man over 45 who received an inactivated influenza vaccine. The chain employs TRBV14 and TRBJ2-1; D gene uncertain. Specimen: CD8+ T cells sorted from PBMCs, collected less than 6 days after vaccination. In nucleotides, the CDR3 is TGTGCCAGCAGCCAATGGGGCTACAATGAGCAGTTCTTC. This codes for CASSQWGYNEQFF.